The clone carrying this T cell receptor beta chain showed up many times. Its specificity is unknown. Authors of the study amplified TCR beta CDR3 regions from RNA transcripts. Primed by the HTBI set, a first-round RT-PCR was run on the TCR CDR3. MiXCR, applied by TCRdb to the multiplex PCR reads, yields one record per CDR3 protein. Here the sample spans around 600,000 distinct CDR3 sequences, around a sixth being singletons. These data are taken from a study of T cells in Graves' hyperthyroidism and ophthalmopathy. Study-wide findings and caveats: Stable hyperthyroidism and ophthalmopathy were separated using 13 V-J signatures.

Researchers barred patients who had uncontrolled infection, other autoimmune disease, pregnancy or lactation. Germline loops: CDR1 LGHNT, CDR2 FRNRAP. Trimming pared 8 bases from V and 4 bases from J, leaving 17 bases between. This CDR3 contains 14 residues. The J gene is TRBJ1-1, the V gene TRBV12-5; D is perhaps TRBD1 (5 bases). What was sequenced was blood. The clonotype comes from a woman in her twenties or thirties with Graves' hyperthyroidism. CDR3 DNA sequence: TGTGCTAGTAGACCAGGGACCTCGGGCACTGAAGCTTTCTTT. Translation gives CASRPGTSGTEAFF.